Below, 30 T cell receptor beta chains from the same sample are listed, as sequenced in a study of T-cell memory formation after mild COVID-19. MiXCR, run by TCRdb on the 5' RACE reads, gives a single entry per CDR3 protein. Here the sample spans fewer than 400,000 distinct CDR3 sequences, roughly 15% being singletons. The specimen sequenced was PBMCs or a T cell subset sorted from them (not recorded which). The source is a man in his late teens or twenties who had mild COVID-19 (a few samples of this study predate the infection). Cell type and time point are not known.

This clonotype was seen a handful of times. The chain recombines TRBV7-2 with TRBJ2-5; 13 positions agree with TRBD2. The germline gives CDR1 SGHTA, CDR2 FQGNSA. V was pared by 1 base and J by 4 bases, with 6 bases of the junction left unmatched. The CDR3 contains 17 residues. The CDR3 DNA sequence: TGTGCCAGCAGCTTAGGAAAAGGACTAGCGGGGGTAGAGACCCAGTACTTC. Its translation is CASSLGKGLAGVETQYF.

This chain uses TRBV5-8 with TRBJ1-1; possibly TRBD1 for D (5 bases). The CDR3 is 15 amino acids. The germline gives CDR1 SGHTS, CDR2 YDEGEE. Trimming took 1 base from V and 5 from J, leaving 15 bases between them. The CDR3 protein is CASSLRGGQVTEAFF. CDR3 sequence (DNA): TGTGCCAGCAGCTTGCGGGGGGGTCAGGTTACTGAAGCTTTCTTT.

Only a few counts were recorded for this clonotype. The rearrangement joins TRBV9 to TRBJ2-5; no definite D call. V lost 0 bases and J 3 bases, leaving 9 bases between the germline ends. This CDR3 has 14 amino acids. Germline assignment: CDR1 SGDLS and CDR2 YYNGEE. CDR3 nucleotides: TGTGCCAGCAGCGTAGGGGGTTTCGAAGAGACCCAGTACTTC. The encoded protein is CASSVGGFEETQYF.

The V call is TRBV6-5, the J call TRBJ1-2, with unresolved D. The CDR3 runs 15 residues. V gave up 0 bases and J gave up 1 base, with 9 bases separating them. Germline CDR1 reads MNHEY; CDR2 reads SVGAGI. The CDR3 is CASSYSGVSNYGYTF. In DNA form, the CDR3 reads TGTGCCAGCAGTTACTCGGGTGTGAGTAACTATGGCTACACCTTC.

This clonotype was counted only a few times. The chain links TRBV20-1 to TRBJ2-1, with 10 positions matching TRBD2. Germline values: CDR1 DFQATT, CDR2 SNEGSKA (reference sequence). This CDR3 is 16 amino acids long. V lost 7 bases, J lost 0 bases, and 9 bases stayed unmatched. The CDR3: CSEVAASGSSYNEQFF. For the CDR3, the DNA is TGCAGTGAGGTTGCGGCTAGCGGGAGCTCCTACAATGAGCAGTTCTTC.

This clonotype was detected only a few times. The V and J genes are TRBV9 and TRBJ2-7; D is possibly TRBD2 (6 bases). V lost 3 bases and J lost 6, with 10 bases in between. The V gene's germline CDR1 is SGDLS and CDR2 YYNGEE. The CDR3 covers 12 residues. Here the CDR3 DNA reads TGTGCCAGCAGCGCGACTAGTTTCGAGCAGTACTTC. It codes for CASSATSFEQYF.

This clonotype was seen only a few times. V and J are TRBV11-3 and TRBJ2-1; 8 positions agree with TRBD2. The CDR3 consists of 14 residues. Germline assignment: CDR1 SGHNT and CDR2 YENEEA. V shed 4 bases and J 11 bases; nucleotides not matched to a gene: 10. The CDR3, as DNA: TGTGCCAGCAGCTCATTGTTAGGCGGGGGGAAGCAGTTCTTC. Translating it yields CASSSLLGGGKQFF.

CDR3 in DNA: TGTGCCAGCAGCTTGGCTCTGAGGGAGACCCAGTACTTC. This gives the protein CASSLALRETQYF. This chain uses TRBV7-6 with TRBJ2-5; no clear D. CDR3 length: 13 amino acids. Germline CDR1 SGHVS, CDR2 FNYEAQ. The V gene lost 3 bases and the J gene lost 5 bases, with 10 bases spanning the gap.

This clonotype was picked up a small number of times. This chain links TRBV12-3 or TRBV12-4 with TRBJ2-2; D ambiguous. Trimming took off 2 bases at V and 3 bases at J, with 4 bases between the two ends. This CDR3 has 13 residues. As DNA, the CDR3 is TGTGCCAGCAGTTTAAAGTACACCGGGGAGCTGTTTTTT. Translated: CASSLKYTGELFF.

This chain joins TRBV7-2 and TRBJ1-2, with 7 bases matching TRBD1. The V segment lost 5 bases and the J segment 3 bases; nucleotides outside the gene matches: 9. This CDR3 spans 15 amino acids. CDR1 is SGHTA and CDR2 is FQGNSA in the germline V gene. CDR3 region: CASSHPTGSDYGYTF. In DNA form, the CDR3 reads TGTGCCAGCAGCCATCCGACAGGGAGCGACTATGGCTACACCTTC. Drawing the rest from reference TRBV7-2 and TRBJ1-2, the complete variable domain is GAGVSQSPSNKVTEKGKDVELRCDPISGHTALYWYRQSLGQGLEFLIYFQGNSAPDKSGLPSDRFSAERTGGSVSTLTIQRTQQEDSAVYLCASSHPTGSDYGYTFGSGTRLTVV.

The genes are TRBV6-5 and TRBJ1-1; unclear D gene. Germline CDR1 MNHEY, CDR2 SVGAGI. This CDR3 comprises 14 residues. Trimming cost V 5 bases and J 3 bases, with 13 bases left between them. CDR3 loop: CASSTGWKDTEAFF. The CDR3 DNA reads TGTGCCAGCAGTACCGGGTGGAAGGACACTGAAGCTTTCTTT.

Ten or more counts support this clonotype. For the CDR3, the DNA is TGTGCCAGCAGGACCGGGACAGGGCAGGCAGATACGCAGTATTTT. Encoded protein: CASRTGTGQADTQYF. The chain links TRBV12-3 or TRBV12-4 to TRBJ2-3; 9 nucleotides agree with TRBD1. The CDR3 has 15 residues. Trimming at V came to 6 bases and at J to 4 bases, leaving 8 bases not matched to a gene.

V gene TRBV5-1 combines with J gene TRBJ1-2, with D perhaps TRBD1 (5 bases). V gave up 0 bases and J gave up 0 bases, with 9 bases separating them. This CDR3 comprises 15 residues. The germline gives CDR1 SGHRS, CDR2 YFSETQ. CDR3: CASSLGQMANYGYTF. The CDR3 nucleotides are TGCGCCAGCAGCTTGGGACAGATGGCTAACTATGGCTACACCTTC.

V usage is TRBV20-1 and J usage is TRBJ1-1; weak D call: TRBD1 (5 bases). The germline V gene has CDR1 DFQATT and CDR2 SNEGSKA (reference sequence). The CDR3 is made up of 15 amino acids. The CDR3 protein is CIPGRGLQIGSEAFF. Written as DNA, the CDR3 is TGCATCCCAGGTCGGGGCCTACAGATTGGATCGGAAGCTTTCTTT.

This clonotype was found many times. The V and J genes are TRBV24-1 and TRBJ2-2, with 8 nucleotides matching TRBD2. Germline CDR1 and CDR2: KGHDR and SFDVKD. This CDR3 is 16 amino acids long. The V segment lost 3 bases and the J segment 6 bases; nucleotides outside the gene matches: 8. The CDR3 region is CATSDPPATSAGELFF. The CDR3, as DNA: TGTGCCACCAGTGATCCCCCGGCGACTAGCGCCGGGGAGCTGTTTTTT.

The chain employs TRBV2 and TRBJ2-1, with D unclear. The V end was cut by 6 bases, the J end by 4 bases, with 7 bases between. This CDR3 spans 12 amino acids. Germline V lookup: CDR1 SNHLY, CDR2 FYNNEI. The CDR3, as DNA: TGTGCCAGCAGCGGAAGGTACAATGAGCAGTTCTTC. As protein: CASSGRYNEQFF.

The chain joins TRBV20-1 to TRBJ1-1; possible D gene TRBD1, 6 bases. The CDR3 has 10 amino acids. Trimming took off 6 bases at V and 8 bases at J, with 10 bases between the two ends. CDR1 and CDR2 (germline): DFQATT, SNEGSKA (reference sequence). CDR3 residues: CSATGREAFF. The CDR3 DNA reads as TGCAGTGCAACAGGGCGGGAAGCTTTCTTT.

This clonotype showed up just a few times. J is TRBJ1-2 and V is TRBV12-3 or TRBV12-4; D not resolved. V was cut by 2 bases and J by 8 bases, with 15 bases left in between. This CDR3 region has 14 residues. The CDR3: CASSLFLAGGGYTF. In DNA form, the CDR3 reads TGTGCCAGCAGTTTATTTTTGGCGGGTGGAGGCTACACCTTC.

The chain carries TRBV24-1 and TRBJ2-1; D remains ambiguous. V dropped 5 bases and J dropped 4 bases, with 5 bases sitting between them. Germline values: CDR1 KGHDR, CDR2 SFDVKD. This CDR3 has 12 amino acids. The CDR3 protein is CATSGGYNEQFF. CDR3 coding DNA: TGTGCCACCAGTGGGGGTTACAATGAGCAGTTCTTC.

This clonotype was seen only a few times. This chain uses TRBV5-5 with TRBJ2-4; D is unresolved. The CDR3 is 14 residues long. V lost 2 bases, J lost 4 bases, and 10 bases lay in between. CDR1 is SGHKS and CDR2 is YYEKEE in the germline V gene (reference sequence). The CDR3 sequence is CASSLDSPKNIQYF. For the CDR3, the DNA is TGTGCCAGCAGCTTAGACTCCCCGAAAAACATTCAGTACTTC. Drawing the rest from reference TRBV5-5 and TRBJ2-4, the complete variable domain is DAGVTQSPTHLIKTRGQQVTLRCSPISGHKSVSWYQQVLGQGPQFIFQYYEKEERGRGNFPDRFSARQFPNYSSELNVNALLLGDSALYLCASSLDSPKNIQYFGAGTRLSVL.

This clonotype was picked up one time. The gene calls are TRBV7-9 and TRBJ2-2, with 8 nucleotides matching TRBD2. The CDR3 totals 16 residues. CDR1 and CDR2 from the germline V gene are SEHNR and FQNEAQ (reference sequence). J lost 4 bases, V lost 3 bases, and 7 bases had no gene match. In DNA, the CDR3 is TGTGCCAGCAGCTTTTTCCGAGCGGGGGTCACCGGGGAGCTGTTTTTT. This codes for CASSFFRAGVTGELFF.

This clonotype was counted ten times or more. The chain uses TRBV20-1 and TRBJ2-1, with 11 positions matching TRBD2. The CDR3 runs to 15 residues. V shed 5 bases and J 8 bases; nucleotides not matched to a gene: 11. CDR1 and CDR2 from the germline V gene are DFQATT and SNEGSKA (reference sequence). The CDR3 reads CSALLAGGLSHEQFF. For the CDR3, the DNA is TGCAGTGCTCTCCTAGCGGGGGGACTAAGTCATGAGCAGTTCTTC.

The V gene is TRBV4-2, the J gene TRBJ2-7; a weak D match, TRBD2 (6 bases). Trimming removed 1 base at V and 6 bases at J, with 10 bases between. Germline-derived CDR1 and CDR2 are LGHNA and YNFKEQ. CDR3 length: 13 residues. The chain's CDR3 is CASSQGGESEQYV. As DNA, the CDR3 is TGTGCCAGCAGCCAAGGGGGGGAAAGCGAGCAGTACGTC.

The chain carries TRBV10-3 and TRBJ2-1, with no clear D. The germline V and J ends were trimmed by 6 bases and 9 bases, with 12 bases remaining between them. The CDR3 consists of 12 residues. CDR1 and CDR2 (germline): ENHRY, SYGVKD. The DNA of the CDR3 is TGTGCCATCAGGACCCTAGGTCCTGAGCAGTTCTTC. Amino acid sequence: CAIRTLGPEQFF.

This clonotype was recorded at least ten times. The rearrangement joins TRBV5-1 to TRBJ2-1, with TRBD1 matching over 9 bases. Germline lookup yields CDR1 SGHRS and CDR2 YFSETQ. With V trimmed by 7 bases and J by 5 bases, 7 bases remained unmatched. The CDR3 is 14 amino acids. CDR3 sequence: CASSPGQGNNEQFF. Here the CDR3 DNA reads TGCGCCAGCTCCCCCGGACAGGGGAACAATGAGCAGTTCTTC.

The J gene is TRBJ2-5, the V gene TRBV7-9; 8 nucleotides align to TRBD2. The CDR3 loop spans 14 amino acids. Trimming took 5 bases from V and 3 from J; bases not matched to a gene: 5. Germline lookup yields CDR1 SEHNR and CDR2 FQNEAQ (reference sequence). For the CDR3, the DNA is TGTGCCAGCAGCCAGACTAGCGCGAAAGAGACCCAGTACTTC. Amino acids: CASSQTSAKETQYF.

This clonotype was found many times. The chain couples TRBV4-3 to TRBJ2-2; TRBD1 agrees at 8 bases. CDR3 length equals 17 residues. The V and J ends lost 0 bases and 4 bases, in that order; junction bases with no gene match: 7. Germline CDR1 and CDR2: LGHNA and YSLEER. CDR3 nucleotides: TGCGCCAGCAGCCAAGATAGTCGGACAGGGAGCACCGGGGAGCTGTTTTTT. It yields the protein CASSQDSRTGSTGELFF.

V usage is TRBV15 and J usage is TRBJ1-1; no firm D call. The CDR3 runs 15 residues. The V gene lost 0 bases and the J gene lost 0 bases, with 8 bases spanning the gap. The germline gives CDR1 LNHNV, CDR2 YYDKDF (reference sequence). For the CDR3, the DNA is TGTGCCACCAGCAGAGACGGGCAGTTGAACACTGAAGCTTTCTTT. It specifies CATSRDGQLNTEAFF.

There are a few counts of this clonotype. V is TRBV4-2 and J is TRBJ2-7; D gene ambiguous. V lost 1 base to trimming and J lost 1 base, with 11 bases between them. The CDR3 has 15 amino acids. The germline V gene encodes CDR1 LGHNA and CDR2 YNFKEQ. CDR3 residues: CASSQGVLGSYEQYF. Here the CDR3 DNA reads TGTGCCAGCAGCCAAGGGGTCCTAGGTTCCTACGAGCAGTACTTC.

This chain uses TRBV12-3 or TRBV12-4 with TRBJ2-3; D uncertain. The length of the CDR3 is 12 residues. Trimming cost V 2 bases and J 7 bases, with 7 bases left between them. The CDR3, as DNA: TGTGCCAGCAGTTTATCCGCTAATACGCAGTATTTT. This gives the protein CASSLSANTQYF.